These 28 T cell receptor beta chains share one sample of origin, sequenced in a study of blood T cell repertoires in COVID-19. Profiled with immunoSEQ multiplex PCR; TCRdb holds only in-frame clones, not every one. Among roughly 71,000 clones listed, 75% to 90% were seen once. Material: peripheral blood. The source is a man aged 65 to 79 who had recovered from COVID-19.

This clone has more than one count but fewer than ten. V gene TRBV11-2 combines with J gene TRBJ2-2, with 8 bases matching TRBD2. Germline CDR1 reads SGHAT; CDR2 reads FQNNGV. The CDR3 consists of 16 residues. V was clipped by 7 bases and J by 3 bases; unmatched bases: 10. CDR3 in amino acids: CASTGGAVLDTGELFF. The CDR3 DNA reads TGTGCCAGCACCGGGGGGGCAGTTTTGGACACCGGGGAGCTGTTTTTT.

This chain connects TRBV19 to TRBJ2-5; D ambiguous. Germline V gives CDR1 LNHDA, CDR2 SQIVND (reference sequence). The CDR3 runs 13 residues. With 10 bases removed from V and 3 bases from J, the gap between germline ends came to 15 bases. As DNA, the CDR3 is TGTGCCACCTCAACGAACAGAGAAGAGACCCAGTACTTC. Its translation is CATSTNREETQYF.

This rearrangement joins TRBV6-5 to TRBJ2-1; D is possibly TRBD2 (5 bases). CDR1 and CDR2 from the germline V gene are MNHEY and SVGAGI. Trimming pared 3 bases from V and 9 bases from J, leaving 12 bases between. There are 13 residues in the CDR3. CDR3 DNA sequence: TGTGCCAGCAGTTATTTCTCGGGGAGTGAGCAGTTCTTC. As protein: CASSYFSGSEQFF.

The rearrangement uses TRBV7-2 and TRBJ1-1; D gene uncertain. Trimming shortened V by 5 bases and J by 2 bases, and 9 bases separated the two germline ends. CDR3 length equals 13 residues. Germline CDR1 and CDR2: SGHTA and FQGNSA. CDR3 region: CASSAQTNTEAFF. DNA of the CDR3: TGTGCCAGCAGCGCCCAGACTAACACTGAAGCTTTCTTT.

The J gene is TRBJ1-2, the V gene TRBV11-2, with D uncertain. The germline CDR1 and CDR2 sequences are SGHAT and FQNNGV. V lost 1 base to trimming and J lost 7 bases, with 16 bases between them. The CDR3 spans 15 residues. CDR3: CASSLGAGMMGGYTF. The DNA of the CDR3 is TGTGCCAGCAGCTTAGGGGCAGGAATGATGGGTGGCTACACCTTC.

The genes are TRBV4-1 and TRBJ1-5, with D uncertain. The ends were cut back, 1 base at V and 4 bases at J, with 8 bases in the middle. The CDR3 has 14 amino acids. The germline V gene encodes CDR1 MGHRA and CDR2 YSYEKL. The CDR3 DNA sequence: TGCGCCAGCAGCCAAGCACGGGTGAATCAGCCCCAGCATTTT. It encodes CASSQARVNQPQHF.

The chain combines TRBV3-1 (or the pseudogene TRBV3-2) with TRBJ1-6; 9 bases are a match to TRBD1. V lost 4 bases, J lost 10 bases, and 14 bases stayed unmatched. Looked up from germline, CDR1 is LGHDT and CDR2 is YNNKEL (reference sequence). The CDR3 contains 17 residues. CDR3 in amino acids: CASSRNPGQGGGSPLHF. The CDR3 nucleotides are TGTGCCAGCAGCCGCAATCCGGGACAGGGTGGAGGCTCACCCCTCCACTTT.

J is TRBJ1-2 and V is TRBV19, with 7 bases fitting TRBD1. CDR1 LNHDA and CDR2 SQIVND come from the germline V gene (reference sequence). The CDR3 length is 13 residues. Germline trimming cut 5 bases from V and 2 bases from J; bases unmatched to any gene: 2. This CDR3 reads CASSLDRNYGYTF. The CDR3 coding sequence is TGTGCCAGTAGTTTGGACAGGAACTATGGCTACACCTTC. Together with reference TRBV19 and TRBJ1-2, the CDR3 gives the full variable domain: DGGITQSPKYLFRKEGQNVTLSCEQNLNHDAMYWYRQDPGQGLRLIYYSQIVNDFQKGDIAEGYSVSREKKESFPLTVTSAQKNPTAFYLCASSLDRNYGYTFGSGTRLTVV.

This chain links TRBV6-2 or TRBV6-3 with TRBJ1-2, with 7 bases identical to TRBD1. CDR1 and CDR2 from the germline V gene are MNHEY and SVGEGT. The trim removed 6 bases at V and 0 bases at J, leaving 1 base unmatched. The CDR3 has 13 amino acids. The DNA of the CDR3 is TGTGCCAGCAGCGGGACAGCTAACTATGGCTACACCTTC. It is translated as CASSGTANYGYTF.

V and J are TRBV5-6 and TRBJ2-3; tentatively, D is TRBD1 (6 bases). V was trimmed by 2 bases and J by 3 bases, leaving 10 bases between them. Germline V gives CDR1 SGHDT, CDR2 YYEEEE. This CDR3 spans 14 amino acids. CDR3 amino acids: CASSFIQGTDTQYF. The CDR3 DNA follows: TGTGCCAGCAGCTTTATACAGGGAACAGATACGCAGTATTTT. Looking up the rest from reference TRBV5-6 and TRBJ2-3 gives the full variable domain: DAGVTQSPTHLIKTRGQQVTLRCSPKSGHDTVSWYQQALGQGPQFIFQYYEEEERQRGNFPDRFSGHQFPNYSSELNVNALLLGDSALYLCASSFIQGTDTQYFGPGTRLTVL.

This chain joins TRBV3-1 (or the pseudogene TRBV3-2) and TRBJ2-5; 9 bases line up with TRBD2. Germline trimming cut 0 bases from V and 5 bases from J; bases unmatched to any gene: 4. This CDR3 spans 15 amino acids. Germline V gene lookup returns CDR1 LGHDT and CDR2 YNNKEL (reference sequence). The CDR3 spells CASSQEGTSRETQYF. The CDR3 nucleotides read TGTGCCAGCAGCCAAGAAGGGACTAGCCGGGAGACCCAGTACTTC.

V and J are TRBV30 and TRBJ1-3; weak D call: TRBD1 (6 bases). CDR3 size: 14 residues. Germline V lookup: CDR1 GTSNPN, CDR2 SVGIG (reference sequence). With 4 bases removed from V and 1 base from J, the gap between germline ends came to 11 bases. In DNA form, the CDR3 reads TGTGCCTGGACTACCAGGGGTTCTGGAAACACCATATATTTT. Protein sequence: CAWTTRGSGNTIYF.

This chain links TRBV5-4 with TRBJ1-3, with 8 bases fitting TRBD1. Germline V gene sequence: CDR1 SGHNT, CDR2 YYREEE (reference sequence). The CDR3 loop spans 15 amino acids. V was pared by 4 bases and J by 3 bases, with 6 bases of the junction left unmatched. The CDR3 loop is CASSRGQGSGNTIYF. In DNA form, the CDR3 reads TGTGCCAGCAGCCGAGGACAGGGAAGTGGAAACACCATATATTTT.

J is TRBJ2-5 and V is TRBV11-2; 10 positions agree with TRBD1. After removal of 4 bases from V and 2 bases from J, the junction contained 7 bases not matched to a gene. CDR1 SGHAT and CDR2 FQNNGV come from the germline V gene. The CDR3 extends over 16 amino acids. Here the CDR3 reads CASSSRDRGHQETQYF. CDR3 DNA sequence: TGTGCCAGCAGCTCCCGGGACAGGGGACATCAAGAGACCCAGTACTTC.

The CDR3 DNA sequence: TGTGCCAGCAGCGTAGAGGCCAGGGTGGGAGGCTACACCTTC. It translates to CASSVEARVGGYTF. The chain uses TRBV9 and TRBJ1-2, with a possible D match to TRBD1 (5 bases). The CDR3 contains 14 residues. The germline gives CDR1 SGDLS, CDR2 YYNGEE. V was shortened by 0 bases and J by 8 bases, with 14 bases between the two germline ends.

The J gene is TRBJ1-4, the V gene TRBV2; no clear D gene. The germline V gene has CDR1 SNHLY and CDR2 FYNNEI. This CDR3 has 17 residues. V was shortened by 0 bases and J by 0 bases, with 11 bases between the two germline ends. The CDR3 protein is CASSEAGGWATNEKLFF. In DNA, the CDR3 is TGTGCCAGCAGTGAAGCTGGCGGATGGGCAACTAATGAAAAACTGTTTTTT.

This clone has a count of ten or more. This chain links TRBV7-9 with TRBJ2-5; 8 nucleotides align to TRBD2. CDR1 and CDR2 from the germline V gene are SEHNR and FQNEAQ (reference sequence). This CDR3 contains 14 residues. J lost 5 bases, V lost 4 bases, and 6 bases had no gene match. The CDR3 reads CASSSGLEWETQYF. The CDR3, as DNA: TGTGCCAGCAGCTCGGGACTAGAGTGGGAGACCCAGTACTTC.

The chain recombines TRBV3-1 (or the pseudogene TRBV3-2) with TRBJ2-7; 10 nucleotides line up with TRBD2. Germline loops: CDR1 LGHDT, CDR2 YNNKEL (reference sequence). The CDR3 has 16 amino acids. The junction had 8 bases not matched to a gene; V was cut back by 0 bases and J by 6 bases. CDR3 region: CASSQDSLAGVLEQYF. The CDR3 nucleotides read TGTGCCAGCAGCCAAGATTCCCTAGCGGGAGTCCTCGAGCAGTACTTC.

The rearrangement links TRBV7-6 to TRBJ2-7; TRBD2 matches at 7 bases. With V trimmed by 5 bases and J by 3 bases, 10 bases remained unmatched. The V gene's germline CDR1 is SGHVS and CDR2 FNYEAQ. The CDR3 has 15 amino acids. Written as DNA, the CDR3 is TGTGCCAGCAGCCCCCCGGGGGGTAGCCTCTACGAGCAGTACTTC. Translation: CASSPPGGSLYEQYF.

This clone was observed a single time. V usage is TRBV11-3 and J usage is TRBJ2-7; D may be TRBD2 (5 bases). The V gene lost 0 bases and the J gene lost 1 base, with 10 bases spanning the gap. Germline CDR1 and CDR2: SGHNT and YENEEA. The CDR3 length is 15 residues. The CDR3 spells CASSLEGLASYEQYF. CDR3 nucleotide sequence: TGTGCCAGCAGCTTAGAAGGTCTAGCATCCTACGAGCAGTACTTC.

The chain employs TRBV25-1 and TRBJ2-1; TRBD2 matches 9 bases. The CDR3 length is 17 residues. In germline, CDR1 is MGHDK, CDR2 SYGVNS. The V gene end was trimmed by 5 bases and the J gene end by 0 bases; junction bases not matched to a gene: 8. CDR3: CASSPPPLAGSYNEQFF. The CDR3 DNA reads TGTGCCAGCAGTCCCCCCCCACTAGCGGGCTCCTACAATGAGCAGTTCTTC.

The V and J genes are TRBV6-5 and TRBJ2-7; possibly TRBD2 for D (6 bases). The CDR3 loop spans 15 amino acids. Between the trimmed V and J ends, which lost 2 bases and 5 bases, there was a span of 16 bases. The germline CDR1 and CDR2 sequences are MNHEY and SVGAGI. In DNA form, the CDR3 reads TGTGCCAGCAGTTACGTGGGAGGTCTTCCCCACGAGCAGTACTTC. Encoded protein: CASSYVGGLPHEQYF.

The V and J genes are TRBV27 and TRBJ2-7, with 7 bases lining up with TRBD1. After removal of 3 bases from V and 6 bases from J, the junction contained 5 bases not matched to a gene. Germline lookup yields CDR1 MNHEY and CDR2 SMNVEV (reference sequence). This CDR3 comprises 13 residues. In DNA, the CDR3 is TGTGCCAGCAGTTTTGGGGCAGGGGGCGAGCAGTACTTC. Its protein is CASSFGAGGEQYF.

This chain connects TRBV7-3 to TRBJ1-1; 8 bases are a match to TRBD1. In germline, CDR1 is SGHTA, CDR2 FQGTGA. This CDR3 has 16 amino acids. The junction had 11 bases not matched to a gene; V was cut back by 4 bases and J by 4 bases. The CDR3 spells CASSSLPGGMGTEAFF. The CDR3, as DNA: TGTGCCAGCAGCTCACTCCCAGGGGGCATGGGCACTGAAGCTTTCTTT.

This clone was picked up one time. V gene TRBV11-2 combines with J gene TRBJ2-5; 10 positions agree with TRBD2. This CDR3 has 17 residues. V shed 6 bases and J 5 bases; nucleotides not matched to a gene: 15. Germline assignment: CDR1 SGHAT and CDR2 FQNNGV. CDR3 protein: CASSPLRSGRAAETQYF. DNA of the CDR3: TGTGCCAGCAGTCCCCTGAGGAGCGGGAGGGCCGCGGAGACCCAGTACTTC.

V and J are TRBV5-1 and TRBJ2-3; D unclear. Trimming removed 0 bases from V and 4 bases from J, with 15 bases in between. The CDR3 length is 16 residues. Germline CDR1 SGHRS, CDR2 YFSETQ. DNA of the CDR3: TGCGCCAGCAGCTTGGCCATAGCTTCGTCCGCAGATACGCAGTATTTT. Protein sequence: CASSLAIASSADTQYF.

The V and J genes are TRBV5-4 and TRBJ2-3, with a tentative D call TRBD2 (5 bases). V shed 4 bases and J shed 2 bases, with 14 bases lying between them. The germline gives CDR1 SGHNT, CDR2 YYREEE (reference sequence). The CDR3 has 15 amino acids. CDR3 loop: CASSNFVDYTDTQYF. The DNA of the CDR3 is TGTGCCAGCAGCAACTTTGTAGACTACACAGATACGCAGTATTTT.

This chain joins TRBV5-8 and TRBJ2-5; D might be TRBD1 (6 bases). The CDR3 consists of 14 residues. CDR1 SGHTS and CDR2 YDEGEE come from the germline V gene. Trimming removed 3 bases from V and 1 base from J, with 10 bases in between. In nucleotides, the CDR3 is TGTGCCAGCAGCTACGGACAGAGCCAAGAGACCCAGTACTTC. Translation: CASSYGQSQETQYF.